This T cell receptor (beta chain) is from a study of blood T cell repertoires in COVID-19. Looking at the study overall: Acute and convalescent COVID-19 samples came from the United States, Italy and Spain. Sources were T cells, B-cell-depleted T cells, or PBMCs; the material itself was cDNA or gDNA.

The CDR3 is 14 residues long. Germline V CDR1 and CDR2: SGHNT, YYREEE (reference sequence). The J segment lost 2 bases and the V segment lost 4 bases, leaving 6 bases of the junction unmatched. Libraries were prepared by immunoSEQ multiplex PCR; TCRdb keeps only in-frame clonotypes and omits some of them. The sample includes over 250,000 clones, approximately 88% of them seen just once. The source of this sequence is a woman aged 25 to 39 with acute or convalescent COVID-19. This chain uses TRBV5-4 with TRBJ2-7; 7 positions match TRBD1. The sample comprised peripheral blood. The CDR3 sequence is CASSPAGQAYEQYF. The CDR3 DNA sequence: TGTGCCAGCAGCCCGGCTGGACAGGCCTACGAGCAGTACTTC.